Each of the 28 T cell receptor beta chains below was sequenced from the same sample in a study of CD8+CD57+ T cells in acquired aplastic anemia. Using genomic DNA as the template, TCR beta VDJ and CDR3 profiling was carried out. In TCRdb, the reads were re-called with MiXCR into one record per CDR3 protein. The table records around 170,000 distinct CDR3 sequences, roughly 50% of them present only once. The sequenced patients had an expansion of CD8+CD57+ cells seen by flow cytometry. The sample consisted of sorted CD4+, CD8+, or CD8+CD57+ T cells (not recorded which) from PBMCs. The receptors come from a human donor with aplastic anemia.

This clonotype was observed many times. The rearrangement uses TRBV28 and TRBJ1-2, with a tentative D call TRBD1 (5 bases). CDR3 length: 13 amino acids. CDR1 and CDR2 from the germline V gene are MDHEN and SYDVKM. V gave up 3 bases and J gave up 8 bases, with 13 bases separating them. CDR3 sequence: CASSFQGAGGYTF. Here the CDR3 DNA reads TGTGCCAGCAGTTTTCAAGGGGCTGGGGGCTACACCTTC.

V gene TRBV19 combines with J gene TRBJ2-7; D possibly corresponds to TRBD2 (7 bases). This CDR3 contains 13 residues. Trimming pared 3 bases from V and 7 bases from J, leaving 13 bases between. Germline lookup yields CDR1 LNHDA and CDR2 SQIVND (reference sequence). In DNA form, the CDR3 reads TGTGCCAGTAGTATTCGGGGGGCGGGGGAGCAGTACTTC. This encodes CASSIRGAGEQYF. Full variable domain (outside the CDR3, taken from reference TRBV19 and TRBJ2-7): DGGITQSPKYLFRKEGQNVTLSCEQNLNHDAMYWYRQDPGQGLRLIYYSQIVNDFQKGDIAEGYSVSREKKESFPLTVTSAQKNPTAFYLCASSIRGAGEQYFGPGTRLTVT.

This clonotype was recorded many times. The rearrangement joins TRBV27 to TRBJ2-1; D is perhaps TRBD2 (6 bases). The CDR3 contains 13 residues. Deletions cut 5 bases from V and 5 bases from J, with 10 bases between. Germline lookup yields CDR1 MNHEY and CDR2 SMNVEV (reference sequence). Here the CDR3 reads CASSIADHNEQFF. CDR3 coding DNA: TGTGCCAGCAGTATAGCGGACCACAATGAGCAGTTCTTC.

Notes on this clonotype: One base away lies a much larger clone, so this may be a sequencing read error. This sequence joins TRBV24-1 and TRBJ2-5; 12 positions match TRBD2. CDR3 size: 16 residues. Germline V CDR1 and CDR2: KGHDR, SFDVKD. Here the CDR3 reads CASSPGLAGSQVTQYF. The CDR3 DNA follows: TGTGCCAGCAGTCCCGGACTAGCGGGGAGTCAAGTGACCCAGTACTTC.

The chain is built from TRBV7-3 and TRBJ1-2; D perhaps matches TRBD1 (5 bases). Germline V gene lookup returns CDR1 SGHTA and CDR2 FQGTGA. Between the trimmed V and J ends, which lost 5 bases and 0 bases, there was a span of 13 bases. The length of the CDR3 is 15 residues. Here the CDR3 DNA reads TGTGCCAGCAGCCTTGGGGGGGGAGCTAACTATGGCTACACCTTC. Residues: CASSLGGGANYGYTF.

This clonotype was recorded at least ten times. This chain links TRBV7-2 with TRBJ1-2, with D maybe TRBD1 (5 bases). The length of the CDR3 is 12 residues. Germline CDR1 SGHTA, CDR2 FQGNSA. The V end was cut by 5 bases, the J end by 5 bases, with 9 bases between. CDR3 region: CASSPSGYGYTF. CDR3 bases: TGTGCCAGCAGCCCATCAGGGTATGGCTACACCTTC.

V gene TRBV24-1 combines with J gene TRBJ2-2, with 10 positions matching TRBD1. The J segment lost 5 bases and the V segment lost 9 bases, leaving 11 bases of the junction unmatched. Germline-derived CDR1 and CDR2 are KGHDR and SFDVKD. The CDR3 contains 16 residues. CDR3: CATSPRGTGVTGELFF. CDR3 nucleotide sequence: TGTGCCACCTCTCCTAGGGGGACAGGGGTTACCGGGGAGCTGTTTTTT.

V and J are TRBV7-8 and TRBJ1-1; maybe TRBD1 (6 bases). Germline V gene data show CDR1 as SGHVS and CDR2 as FQNEAQ. This CDR3 spans 17 amino acids. Trimming removed 5 bases from V and 3 bases from J, with 22 bases in between. CDR3 nucleotides: TGTGCCAGCAGCCAGGGGAACGCTCCTCGTGACTACACTGAAGCTTTCTTT. Its protein product is CASSQGNAPRDYTEAFF.

The CDR3 region is CAISGFGALHF. CDR3 bases: TGTGCCATCAGTGGTTTTGGTGCCCTCCACTTT. V and J are TRBV10-3 and TRBJ1-6; D is unresolved. Deletions cut 4 bases from V and 14 bases from J, with 9 bases between. CDR3 length: 11 residues. Germline lookup yields CDR1 ENHRY and CDR2 SYGVKD.

This clonotype came up a few times. The rearrangement links TRBV6-5 to TRBJ2-3; D is unclear. The CDR3 covers 12 residues. The germline CDR1 and CDR2 sequences are MNHEY and SVGAGI. V shed 8 bases and J shed 0 bases, with 6 bases lying between them. This CDR3 reads CASGFSTDTQYF. The CDR3 coding sequence is TGTGCCAGCGGTTTCAGCACAGATACGCAGTATTTT.

This clonotype was observed a few times. Mismatch with germline at one junction end may stem from a read error. The chain carries TRBV10-3 and TRBJ2-7; TRBD2 is a possible D gene (6 bases). This CDR3 is 16 amino acids long. Germline V lookup: CDR1 ENHRY, CDR2 SYGVKD. The CDR3 DNA follows: TGTGCCAGCAGTTCGGTCCGGGAGCTACACGGGGACGAGCAGTACTTC. This translates into CASSSVRELHGDEQYF.

V gene TRBV7-6 combines with J gene TRBJ2-3; 9 bases align to TRBD1. The length of the CDR3 is 14 residues. V was clipped by 4 bases and J by 3 bases; unmatched bases: 2. CDR1 SGHVS and CDR2 FNYEAQ come from the germline V gene. The CDR3 protein is CASSSGTGTDTQYF. The CDR3 DNA sequence: TGTGCCAGCAGCTCCGGGACAGGGACAGATACGCAGTATTTT.

This clonotype was counted a few times. This may be a read error: a much more frequent sequence differs by one nucleotide. The V call is TRBV5-5, the J call TRBJ1-6, with D possibly being TRBD1 (5 bases). The CDR3 spans 15 residues. The germline V gene has CDR1 SGHKS and CDR2 YYEKEE (reference sequence). CDR3 DNA sequence: TGTGCCAGCAGCTCCGACGGGGGATTTAATTCACCCCCCCACTTT. The encoded protein is CASSSDGGFNSPPHF.

This clonotype came up many times. The genes are TRBV6-5 and TRBJ2-5; the D is unclear. Trimming took off 0 bases at V and 5 bases at J, with 4 bases between the two ends. The CDR3 has 12 residues. Germline V gives CDR1 MNHEY, CDR2 SVGAGI. CDR3 sequence reads: CASSYSRETQYF. Written as DNA, the CDR3 is TGTGCCAGCAGTTACTCCCGGGAGACCCAGTACTTC.

The gene calls are TRBV25-1 and TRBJ2-3, with 11 bases fitting TRBD1. The trim removed 4 bases at V and 4 bases at J, leaving 4 bases unmatched. From germline, CDR1 is MGHDK and CDR2 SYGVNS. The CDR3 consists of 15 residues. The CDR3: CASSAGTGGPDTQYF. Written as DNA, the CDR3 is TGTGCCAGCAGTGCCGGGACAGGGGGTCCAGATACGCAGTATTTT.

V is TRBV11-1 and J is TRBJ1-1; 7 nucleotides align to TRBD1. Germline CDR1 reads SGHAT; CDR2 reads FQDESV (reference sequence). This CDR3 has 16 amino acids. Losses at the gene ends were 3 bases for V and 4 bases for J; bases not matched to a gene: 11. The CDR3 bases are TGTGCCAGCAGCTTGATGACAGGGCCACGGGGCACTGAAGCTTTCTTT. This codes for CASSLMTGPRGTEAFF.

The chain has TRBV7-7 and TRBJ2-3, with D tentatively TRBD1 (6 bases). The germline V and J ends were trimmed by 5 bases and 2 bases, with 14 bases remaining between them. This CDR3 is 15 amino acids long. The germline V gene encodes CDR1 SSHAT and CDR2 FNYEAQ (reference sequence). CDR3 loop: CASSLQQGNTDTQYF. In DNA, the CDR3 is TGTGCCAGCAGCCTCCAACAGGGTAACACAGATACGCAGTATTTT.

This clonotype showed up many times. V gene TRBV12-3 or TRBV12-4 combines with J gene TRBJ2-3, with TRBD2 matching over 9 bases. CDR3 length: 15 amino acids. J gave up 1 base and V 6 bases, and 5 bases lay outside the gene matches. The CDR3 DNA follows: TGTGCCAGCAGATCCCTAGCGGGGCGCACAGATACGCAGTATTTT. Translation gives CASRSLAGRTDTQYF.

Worth noting for this clonotype: A much larger clone sits a single nucleotide away, making a read error possible. The genes are TRBV6-2 or TRBV6-3 and TRBJ2-7; TRBD1 matches 11 bases. V was pared by 3 bases and J by 3 bases, with 13 bases of the junction left unmatched. The CDR3 length is 18 residues. Germline CDR1 MNHEY, CDR2 SVGEGT. The CDR3 loop is CASSYAGLGQGVNYEQYV. CDR3 bases: TGTGCCAGCAGTTATGCTGGGTTGGGACAGGGGGTAAACTACGAGCAGTACGTC.

As DNA, the CDR3 is TGTGCCAGCAGCGTAGCTACCGGGTATAATTCACCCCTCCACTTT. It codes for CASSVATGYNSPLHF. J is TRBJ1-6 and V is TRBV9; D gene uncertain. Trimming took off 0 bases at V and 4 bases at J, with 8 bases between the two ends. Germline CDR1 reads SGDLS; CDR2 reads YYNGEE. This CDR3 comprises 15 residues.

This rearrangement joins TRBV9 to TRBJ2-3; 9 bases line up with TRBD2. The CDR3 has 18 residues. Unmatched junction bases numbered 10, after V lost 0 bases and J lost 2 bases. Per the germline V gene, CDR1 is SGDLS and CDR2 is YYNGEE. The CDR3 nucleotides are TGTGCCAGCAGCGTAGAAAGCGGGGAGCGGGAGGACACAGATACGCAGTATTTT. It specifies CASSVESGEREDTDTQYF. Variable domain in full (rest from reference TRBV9 and TRBJ2-3): DSGVTQTPKHLITATGQRVTLRCSPRSGDLSVYWYQQSLDQGLQFLIQYYNGEERAKGNILERFSAQQFPDLHSELNLSSLELGDSALYFCASSVESGEREDTDTQYFGPGTRLTVL.

This clonotype has at least ten counts. The chain combines TRBV6-1 with TRBJ1-6; D gene uncertain. Germline CDR1 MNHNS, CDR2 SASEGT. This CDR3 has 13 amino acids. The ends were cut back, 6 bases at V and 7 bases at J, with 10 bases in the middle. CDR3 amino acids: CASRVGRNSPLHF. The DNA for the CDR3 is TGTGCCAGCAGGGTGGGGAGGAATTCACCCCTCCACTTT.

This clonotype was picked up many times. The gene calls are TRBV4-3 and TRBJ1-2; D is undetermined. CDR1 LGHNA and CDR2 YSLEER come from the germline V gene. The CDR3 contains 13 residues. Trimming shortened V by 1 base and J by 11 bases, and 14 bases separated the two germline ends. The CDR3 here is CASSQALSTPYTF. The CDR3 DNA reads as TGCGCCAGCAGCCAAGCACTCTCGACCCCGTACACCTTC.

The chain joins TRBV9 to TRBJ2-1; D not resolved. Trimming shortened V by 4 bases and J by 6 bases, and 14 bases separated the two germline ends. CDR1 is SGDLS, CDR2 YYNGEE, per germline. The CDR3 is made up of 14 amino acids. CDR3 DNA sequence: TGTGCCAGCAGCCCCGGAACGAGCCGCAATGAGCAGTTCTTC. Translated: CASSPGTSRNEQFF.

This clonotype was recorded at least ten times. The chain employs TRBV20-1 and TRBJ1-5; possible D gene TRBD1, 6 bases. The germline CDR1 and CDR2 sequences are DFQATT and SNEGSKA (reference sequence). The CDR3 is made up of 17 amino acids. The ends were cut back, 1 base at V and 0 bases at J, with 16 bases in the middle. The DNA of the CDR3 is TGCAGTGCTAGAGTTCAGGGGACCCCTTATAGCAATCAGCCCCAGCATTTT. This encodes CSARVQGTPYSNQPQHF.

This clonotype has a handful of counts. The V and J genes are TRBV24-1 and TRBJ1-1; no clear D. The CDR3 is 11 amino acids. V lost 4 bases and J 5 bases, leaving 4 bases between the germline ends. Germline-derived CDR1 and CDR2 are KGHDR and SFDVKD. In DNA, the CDR3 is TGTGCCACCAGTGAGGGGACTGAAGCTTTCTTT. This codes for CATSEGTEAFF.

In its sample, this clonotype was seen many times. The rearrangement joins TRBV20-1 to TRBJ1-5, with D possibly being TRBD1 (6 bases). The CDR3 totals 15 residues. Trimming took 4 bases from V and 5 from J, leaving 18 bases between them. Germline V gene data show CDR1 as DFQATT and CDR2 as SNEGSKA (reference sequence). CDR3 sequence (DNA): TGCAGTGCTATCCTACCCCGGGACAAGCATCAGCCCCAGCATTTT. Its translation: CSAILPRDKHQPQHF.

The V and J genes are TRBV24-1 and TRBJ2-3, with unresolved D. CDR1 is KGHDR and CDR2 is SFDVKD in the germline V gene. CDR3 length: 13 residues. V was clipped by 0 bases and J by 8 bases, with 8 bases between them. CDR3 coding DNA: TGTGCCACCAGTGATTTGAGTCTGGGTACGCAGTATTTT. This codes for CATSDLSLGTQYF.